The T cell receptor (beta chain) under discussion was sequenced for a study of blood T cell repertoires in COVID-19. Study context: PBMCs, B-cell-depleted T cells, or T cells provided the cDNA or gDNA that made up the material.

Germline lookup yields CDR1 LGHDT and CDR2 YNNKEL (reference sequence). There are 12 residues in the CDR3. Trimming stripped 7 bases from V and 5 bases from J, with 11 bases between. In the source study's methods: By means of reference gene primer amplification, nucleated cell counts were estimated. Profiling relied on immunoSEQ multiplex PCR, and the TCRdb table lists in-frame clones only, not all of them. The DNA gave D and trimming, while V, J and clone size come from that table. Of fewer than 300,000 clones detected, approximately 82% appear once; the ten largest clones hold roughly 5%. The rearrangement joins TRBV3-1 (or the pseudogene TRBV3-2) to TRBJ1-2; a weak D match, TRBD1 (5 bases). This TCR came from a man older than 75 with acute or convalescent COVID-19. Sequenced input: peripheral blood. The CDR3 nucleotides read TGTGCCAGCATGCAACCAGGGTATGGCTACACCTTC. This encodes CASMQPGYGYTF.